This T cell receptor (beta chain) was profiled in a study of T cell repertoires in cytomegalovirus infection. About the study: The public TCR beta signatures pointed to both CMV infection and matching HLA type.

TCRdb reanalysed the reads using MiXCR and keeps one entry per CDR3 protein. The data hold a few hundred thousand distinct CDR3 sequences, with more than 8% observed a single time. Concerning this clonotype: Its antigen remains unidentified.

This CDR3 is built from 14 residues. V lost 2 bases and J lost 4; bases outside the gene matches: 4. Germline V lookup: CDR1 SGDLS, CDR2 YYNGEE. Regarding the study as a whole: CMV-specific TCR beta clonotypes restricted by HLA-C dominated the ex vivo response. Carriers of CMV plus the relevant HLA were identified by cumulative public TCR beta family frequency.

The source material was PBMCs. This TCR came from a human donor in good health (CMV status not recorded). Some clones in this sample may be carry-over from other donors' samples. The V and J genes are TRBV9 and TRBJ2-5; 8 nucleotides align to TRBD1. CDR3 sequence: CASSVQGAGETQYF. In DNA form, the CDR3 reads TGTGCCAGCAGCGTTCAGGGGGCCGGAGAGACCCAGTACTTC. Based on the CDR3 plus reference TRBV9 and TRBJ2-5, the full variable domain is DSGVTQTPKHLITATGQRVTLRCSPRSGDLSVYWYQQSLDQGLQFLIQYYNGEERAKGNILERFSAQQFPDLHSELNLSSLELGDSALYFCASSVQGAGETQYFGPGTRLLVL.